These 29 T cell receptor beta chains were all obtained from the same sample, sequenced in a study of T cells in Graves' hyperthyroidism and ophthalmopathy. The CDR3 regions of TCR beta were amplified from RNA transcripts. HTBI primers were the set used in a first-round RT-PCR of the TCR CDR3. TCRdb passed the multiplex PCR reads through MiXCR, listing each CDR3 protein once. Of hundreds of thousands of distinct CDR3 sequences in the sample, approximately 15% were seen once. Sequencing was done on a sample of blood. These TCRs come from a woman in her 40s with Graves' ophthalmopathy.

The DNA of the CDR3 is TGCGCCAGCAGCCACGACAGGGATGGCTATTACGAGCAGTACTTC. Encoded protein: CASSHDRDGYYEQYF. V gene TRBV4-3 combines with J gene TRBJ2-7, with 7 bases lining up with TRBD1. V was clipped by 3 bases and J by 4 bases; unmatched bases: 9. The CDR3 sequence is 15 residues long. Germline assignment: CDR1 LGHNA and CDR2 YSLEER.

This clonotype has a count of ten or more. This chain links TRBV10-3 with TRBJ1-3; 8 positions agree with TRBD1. With V trimmed by 0 bases and J by 4 bases, 2 bases remained unmatched. This CDR3 is 15 amino acids long. Germline V gives CDR1 ENHRY, CDR2 SYGVKD. The CDR3 protein is CAISESTGAGNTIYF. In DNA, the CDR3 is TGTGCCATCAGTGAGTCGACAGGGGCGGGAAACACCATATATTTT.

This clonotype was seen ten or more times. The chain is built from TRBV7-9 and TRBJ2-5; no clear D. The CDR3 is 13 residues long. Germline V gene sequence: CDR1 SEHNR, CDR2 FQNEAQ (reference sequence). V was shortened by 5 bases and J by 7 bases, with 14 bases between the two germline ends. The CDR3 DNA reads TGTGCCAGCAGCCCTCCCGGATTCGGGACCCAGTACTTC. It codes for CASSPPGFGTQYF.

This clonotype was seen repeatedly, ten times or more. This rearrangement joins TRBV2 to TRBJ1-5; 7 bases agree with TRBD1. The germline gives CDR1 SNHLY, CDR2 FYNNEI. The CDR3 consists of 14 residues. V shed 6 bases, J shed 4 bases, and the junction held 6 bases outside the gene matches. The CDR3 spells CASSDRAGNQPQHF. The CDR3 DNA reads TGTGCCAGCAGCGACAGGGCAGGGAATCAGCCCCAGCATTTT.

Regarding this clonotype: One end of the junction fails to match germline, which may point to a read error. The chain links TRBV7-3 to TRBJ2-7, with D possibly being TRBD2 (6 bases). Germline loops: CDR1 SGHTA, CDR2 FQGTGA. The CDR3 runs 16 residues. This CDR3 is CASSPAGKRVPYEQHF. In DNA form, the CDR3 reads TGTGCCAGCAGCCCGGCCGGGAAGCGGGTACCTTACGAGCAGCACTTC.

This clonotype appeared many times. This sequence joins TRBV7-2 and TRBJ2-7; the D gene is possibly TRBD2 (6 bases). Germline V CDR1 and CDR2: SGHTA, FQGNSA. Trimming took 3 bases from V and 6 from J, leaving 12 bases between them. The CDR3 is 13 residues long. The CDR3 loop reads CASSFSGVREQYF. For the CDR3, the DNA is TGTGCCAGCAGCTTTTCGGGGGTTCGCGAGCAGTACTTC.

This clonotype was observed at least ten times. The chain uses TRBV11-2 and TRBJ1-5; a possible D gene is TRBD1 (6 bases). CDR1 is SGHAT, CDR2 FQNNGV, per germline. The V end lost 1 base, the J end lost 5 bases, and 15 bases lay between the germline ends. The CDR3 is made up of 16 amino acids. The CDR3 spells CASSLGDTARDQPQHF. The DNA for the CDR3 is TGTGCCAGCAGCTTAGGGGACACAGCACGGGATCAGCCCCAGCATTTT.

The chain joins TRBV12-3 or TRBV12-4 to TRBJ2-7; D possibly uses TRBD1 or TRBD2 (7 bases each). The CDR3 has 14 residues. Trimming shortened V by 3 bases and J by 3 bases, and 12 bases separated the two germline ends. This CDR3 is CASSFAGGDYEQYF. CDR3 bases: TGTGCCAGCAGTTTCGCAGGGGGGGACTACGAGCAGTACTTC.

The chain uses TRBV7-8 and TRBJ2-7; D perhaps matches TRBD1 (7 bases). The CDR3 loop spans 12 amino acids. Germline-derived CDR1 and CDR2 are SGHVS and FQNEAQ. V gave up 7 bases and J gave up 7 bases, with 14 bases separating them. CDR3 amino acids: CASMEGAREQYF. Written as DNA, the CDR3 is TGTGCCAGCATGGAGGGGGCGAGGGAGCAGTACTTC.

This clonotype was counted many times. The CDR3 nucleotides are TGTGCCAGCAGTCACCCAGGGGGCTCTAACGAGCAGTACTTC. Translated, it gives CASSHPGGSNEQYF. The V and J genes are TRBV6-5 and TRBJ2-7; 8 bases line up with TRBD1. Per germline, CDR1 MNHEY and CDR2 SVGAGI. The junction had 8 bases not matched to a gene; V was cut back by 5 bases and J by 5 bases. The CDR3 sequence is 14 residues long.

The chain joins TRBV5-5 to TRBJ1-1, with D tentatively TRBD1 (6 bases). Germline CDR1 SGHKS, CDR2 YYEKEE (reference sequence). The CDR3 extends over 15 amino acids. Trimming pared 6 bases from V and 6 bases from J, leaving 21 bases between. Here the CDR3 DNA reads TGTGCCAGCAACCGACAGGCCACCCCCGGCCCTGAAGCTTTCTTT. Protein sequence: CASNRQATPGPEAFF.

At least ten counts were recorded for this clonotype. The J gene is TRBJ2-6, the V gene TRBV7-3; the D is unclear. The CDR3 runs to 16 residues. Germline assignment: CDR1 SGHTA and CDR2 FQGTGA. The V and J ends lost 5 bases and 0 bases respectively, with 11 bases between them. The CDR3 region is CASSPMASSGANVLTF. In DNA form, the CDR3 reads TGTGCCAGCAGCCCCATGGCGTCCTCTGGGGCCAACGTCCTGACTTTC.

This clonotype showed up many times. This chain joins TRBV11-3 and TRBJ2-7, with TRBD2 as a possible D gene (5 bases). The CDR3 has 15 amino acids. The germline V and J ends were trimmed by 4 bases and 6 bases, with 19 bases remaining between them. Germline V gives CDR1 SGHNT, CDR2 YENEEA. CDR3 loop: CASSSPSGYPLEQYF. For the CDR3, the DNA is TGTGCCAGCAGCTCCCCGTCGGGGTACCCCCTCGAGCAGTACTTC.

This clonotype was seen ten or more times. This sequence joins TRBV2 and TRBJ2-5; 7 nucleotides line up with TRBD1. This CDR3 comprises 15 residues. The germline gives CDR1 SNHLY, CDR2 FYNNEI. V trimming: 7 bases; J trimming: 5 bases; junction bases outside the gene matches: 13. The CDR3 here is CASTDLGQKRETQYF. The DNA of the CDR3 is TGTGCCAGCACCGACCTGGGACAGAAGAGGGAGACCCAGTACTTC.

In its sample, this clonotype was seen many times. CDR3: CSARQTVNTEAFF. CDR3 bases: TGCAGTGCTAGACAAACAGTGAACACTGAAGCTTTCTTT. The chain links TRBV20-1 to TRBJ1-1; unclear D gene. The CDR3 extends over 13 amino acids. CDR1 DFQATT and CDR2 SNEGSKA come from the germline V gene (reference sequence). V lost 2 bases, J lost 0 bases, and 7 bases lay in between.

The gene calls are TRBV15 and TRBJ2-5; a possible D gene is TRBD2 (5 bases). The CDR3 loop spans 17 amino acids. With 4 bases removed from V and 5 bases from J, the gap between germline ends came to 23 bases. CDR1 and CDR2 (germline): LNHNV, YYDKDF (reference sequence). The CDR3 region has the DNA TGTGCCACCAGCACAACCGATCCTAGCTGGAGTTGGGAGACCCAGTACTTC. Its protein is CATSTTDPSWSWETQYF.

The genes are TRBV14 and TRBJ1-1; D uncertain. CDR3 length equals 13 residues. The germline V gene encodes CDR1 SGHDN and CDR2 FVKESK. V gave up 4 bases and J gave up 5 bases, with 11 bases separating them. CDR3 loop: CASSLMRATEAFF. The CDR3 bases are TGTGCCAGCAGCCTCATGAGAGCGACTGAAGCTTTCTTT.

This rearrangement joins TRBV28 to TRBJ2-7; 11 positions agree with TRBD2. V lost 7 bases to trimming and J lost 5 bases; unmatched junction nucleotides: 10. CDR1 and CDR2 from the germline V gene are MDHEN and SYDVKM. The CDR3 sequence is 15 residues long. Here the CDR3 DNA reads TGTGCCAGCAAAACTACTAGCGGGAGTTCCCACGAGCAGTACTTC. It encodes CASKTTSGSSHEQYF.

This clonotype was picked up many times. The rearrangement joins TRBV28 to TRBJ1-5; the match to TRBD1 covers 9 bases. V lost 2 bases, J lost 3 bases, and 5 bases stayed unmatched. Germline V CDR1 and CDR2: MDHEN, SYDVKM. The CDR3 consists of 16 residues. In DNA, the CDR3 is TGTGCCAGCAGTTTAACCACAGGGGGCCTCAATCAGCCCCAGCATTTT. Translating gives CASSLTTGGLNQPQHF.

This clonotype was seen many times. This rearrangement joins TRBV28 to TRBJ1-1; D gene ambiguous. V lost 1 base to trimming and J lost 1 base, with 10 bases between them. CDR1 is MDHEN and CDR2 is SYDVKM in the germline V gene. The CDR3 contains 15 residues. CDR3 DNA sequence: TGTGCCAGCAGTTTATATCCAGGCAAGAACACTGAAGCTTTCTTT. It codes for CASSLYPGKNTEAFF.

Many counts were recorded for this clonotype. The rearrangement joins TRBV3-1 to TRBJ1-1; D gene unclear. Germline V lookup: CDR1 LGHDT, CDR2 YNNKEL (reference sequence). Between the trimmed V and J ends, which lost 1 base and 4 bases, there was a span of 10 bases. The CDR3 extends over 14 amino acids. The CDR3 here is CASSQGAVGTEAFF. As DNA, the CDR3 is TGTGCCAGCAGCCAAGGTGCAGTGGGCACTGAAGCTTTCTTT.

The chain uses TRBV28 and TRBJ2-2, with D perhaps TRBD2 (5 bases). Germline CDR1 MDHEN, CDR2 SYDVKM. V lost 8 bases to trimming and J lost 1 base, with 11 bases between them. The CDR3 is 14 residues long. CDR3 sequence: CASVESGNTGELFF. The CDR3 bases are TGTGCCAGCGTTGAGAGCGGGAACACCGGGGAGCTGTTTTTT. Full variable domain (rest looked up from reference TRBV28 and TRBJ2-2): DVKVTQSSRYLVKRTGEKVFLECVQDMDHENMFWYRQDPGLGLRLIYFSYDVKMKEKGDIPEGYSVSREKKERFSLILESASTNQTSMYLCASVESGNTGELFFGEGSRLTVL.

At least ten counts were recorded for this clonotype. J is TRBJ2-2 and V is TRBV6-5; no clear D gene. CDR1 and CDR2 (germline): MNHEY, SVGAGI. The CDR3 runs to 13 residues. V dropped 2 bases and J dropped 6 bases, with 7 bases sitting between them. The CDR3 DNA is TGTGCCAGCAGTTACGAGTTATCCGGGGAGCTGTTTTTT. It encodes CASSYELSGELFF.

This clonotype was found many times. The chain is built from TRBV28 and TRBJ1-2, with a weak D call TRBD1 (6 bases). The CDR3 is 17 amino acids. V was cut by 6 bases and J by 6 bases, with 26 bases left in between. CDR1 is MDHEN and CDR2 is SYDVKM in the germline V gene. The CDR3 here is CASSRHDRTTTPDGYTF. In DNA, the CDR3 is TGTGCCAGCAGCCGGCATGACAGGACCACGACCCCGGATGGCTACACCTTC.

This clonotype was recorded at least ten times. The CDR3 is CASSLASEETQYF. CDR3 sequence (DNA): TGTGCCAGCAGTTTAGCCTCCGAAGAGACCCAGTACTTC. This chain uses TRBV12-3 or TRBV12-4 with TRBJ2-5; D gene uncertain. Trimming removed 0 bases at V and 3 bases at J, with 5 bases between. The CDR3 loop spans 13 amino acids.

This clonotype has at least ten counts. The chain recombines TRBV29-1 with TRBJ1-2; weak D call: TRBD1 (5 bases). The CDR3 sequence is 14 residues long. V was cut by 2 bases and J by 4 bases, with 14 bases left in between. The germline V gene has CDR1 SQVTM and CDR2 ANQGSEA. This chain's CDR3 is CSVELGDPPYGYTF. CDR3 coding DNA: TGCAGCGTTGAATTAGGGGACCCACCCTATGGCTACACCTTC.

V and J are TRBV11-1 and TRBJ2-2; tentative D call: TRBD1 (7 bases). Germline assignment: CDR1 SGHAT and CDR2 FQDESV (reference sequence). This CDR3 is 16 amino acids long. V lost 4 bases and J lost 0, with 12 bases in between. CDR3 sequence: CASSSSRGANTGELFF. The CDR3 DNA reads as TGTGCCAGCAGCTCCTCCAGGGGGGCGAACACCGGGGAGCTGTTTTTT.

This clonotype was seen repeatedly, ten times or more. This chain uses TRBV20-1 with TRBJ2-5; 8 bases agree with TRBD2. Losses at the gene ends were 3 bases for V and 0 bases for J; bases not matched to a gene: 6. Per germline, CDR1 DFQATT and CDR2 SNEGSKA (reference sequence). The CDR3 has 15 amino acids. CDR3 nucleotides: TGCAGTGCTAGTAGCGGGATAACGTACCAAGAGACCCAGTACTTC. This codes for CSASSGITYQETQYF.

This clonotype was seen at least ten times. The chain is built from TRBV6-5 and TRBJ1-2; weak D call: TRBD1 (6 bases). Trimming stripped 8 bases from V and 3 bases from J, with 19 bases between. Per germline, CDR1 MNHEY and CDR2 SVGAGI. CDR3 length equals 15 residues. The CDR3 protein is CASYGWHREDYGYTF. The CDR3 bases are TGTGCCAGCTACGGTTGGCACAGGGAGGACTATGGCTACACCTTC.